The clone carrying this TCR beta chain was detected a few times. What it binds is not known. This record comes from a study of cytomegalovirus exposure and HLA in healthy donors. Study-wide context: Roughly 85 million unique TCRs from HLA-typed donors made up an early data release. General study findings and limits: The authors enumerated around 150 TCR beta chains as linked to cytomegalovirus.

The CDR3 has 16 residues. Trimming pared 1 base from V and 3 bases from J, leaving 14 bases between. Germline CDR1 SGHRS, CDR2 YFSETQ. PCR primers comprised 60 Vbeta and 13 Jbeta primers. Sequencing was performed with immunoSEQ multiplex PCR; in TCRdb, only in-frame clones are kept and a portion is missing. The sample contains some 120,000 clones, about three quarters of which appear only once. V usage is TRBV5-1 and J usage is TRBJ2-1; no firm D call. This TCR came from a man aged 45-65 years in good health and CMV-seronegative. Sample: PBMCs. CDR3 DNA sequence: TGCGCCAGCAGCTTGTCGCGAGAGTCCTACTACAATGAGCAGTTCTTC. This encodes CASSLSRESYYNEQFF.